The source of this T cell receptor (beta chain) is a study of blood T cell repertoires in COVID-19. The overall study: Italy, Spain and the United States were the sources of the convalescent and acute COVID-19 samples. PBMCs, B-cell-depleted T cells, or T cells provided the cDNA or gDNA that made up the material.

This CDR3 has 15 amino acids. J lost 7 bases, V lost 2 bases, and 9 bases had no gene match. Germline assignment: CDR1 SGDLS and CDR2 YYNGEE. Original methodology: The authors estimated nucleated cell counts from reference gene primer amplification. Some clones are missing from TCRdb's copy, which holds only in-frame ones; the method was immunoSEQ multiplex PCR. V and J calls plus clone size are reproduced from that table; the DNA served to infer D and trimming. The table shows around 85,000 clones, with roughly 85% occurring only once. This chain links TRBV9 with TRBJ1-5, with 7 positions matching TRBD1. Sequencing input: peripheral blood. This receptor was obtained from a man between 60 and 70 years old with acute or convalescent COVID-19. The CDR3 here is CASSVGTDYGQPQHF. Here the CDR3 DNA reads TGTGCCAGCAGCGTCGGGACAGACTACGGCCAGCCCCAGCATTTT.